This TCR beta chain was captured by sequencing in a study of blood T cell repertoires in COVID-19. Generated by immunoSEQ multiplex PCR, the TCRdb table keeps only in-frame clones and is missing some. The sample lists 70,000 to 80,000 clones, roughly 84% occurring once. Trimming removed 6 bases from V and 8 bases from J, with 10 bases in between. The CDR3 totals 11 residues. The germline V gene has CDR1 MDHEN and CDR2 SYDVKM. This clone has a handful of counts. The source material was peripheral blood. The source is a human donor in a cohort sampled during active COVID-19. This chain connects TRBV28 to TRBJ1-1; D is ambiguous. As DNA, the CDR3 is TGTGCCAGCAGCACTCCCCGGGAAGCTTTCTTT. This translates into CASSTPREAFF. The full variable domain, with the rest looked up from reference TRBV28 and TRBJ1-1, is DVKVTQSSRYLVKRTGEKVFLECVQDMDHENMFWYRQDPGLGLRLIYFSYDVKMKEKGDIPEGYSVSREKKERFSLILESASTNQTSMYLCASSTPREAFFGQGTRLTVV.